The 21 T cell receptor beta chains given below trace back to one sample, sequenced in a study of shared clonotypes between healthy human individuals. Assay: immunoSEQ multiplex PCR; the TCRdb copy retains only in-frame clones and omits some. The sample yields around 2.3 million clones, nearly 97% seen once. The specimen sequenced was naive CD4+ T cells sorted from blood. The subset here: CD45RA+ positively selected. The receptors stem from a man aged 18 to 29 in good health.

CDR3 sequence (DNA): TGTGCCAGCTCGCCCCCACAGAGGAACCCTGGGGAGCAGTACTTC. This encodes CASSPPQRNPGEQYF. This chain links TRBV6-6 with TRBJ2-7; D is unclear. Between the trimmed V and J ends, which lost 8 bases and 7 bases, there was a span of 24 bases. CDR1 MNHNY and CDR2 SVGAGI come from the germline V gene (reference sequence). This CDR3 spans 15 amino acids.

The chain uses TRBV2 and TRBJ2-3; TRBD2 aligns across 8 bases. Trimming at V came to 6 bases and at J to 1 base, leaving 12 bases not matched to a gene. The CDR3 runs to 17 residues. Germline loops: CDR1 SNHLY, CDR2 FYNNEI. The CDR3 protein is CASRTFLGGGRTDTQYF. CDR3 coding DNA: TGTGCCAGCAGGACGTTTCTCGGGGGGGGTCGCACAGATACGCAGTATTTT.

The chain links TRBV5-1 to TRBJ2-2; the D gene is possibly TRBD1 (5 bases). Trimming left V 0 bases short and J 1 base short, with 16 bases between. This CDR3 comprises 18 residues. Per the germline V gene, CDR1 is SGHRS and CDR2 is YFSETQ. The CDR3 is CASSLDLQGNWNTGELFF. The CDR3 DNA sequence: TGCGCCAGCAGCTTGGATTTGCAGGGTAACTGGAACACCGGGGAGCTGTTTTTT.

In the case of this clone: Other DNA sequences in the sample encode the same CDR3. The gene calls are TRBV10-3 and TRBJ1-5, with TRBD1 matching 9 bases. V dropped 0 bases and J dropped 4; count of bases not matched to a gene: 1. The CDR3 has 15 amino acids. The germline CDR1 and CDR2 sequences are ENHRY and SYGVKD. As DNA, the CDR3 is TGTGCCATCAGTGAGTCCGGGACAGGGAATCAGCCCCAGCATTTT. Translated: CAISESGTGNQPQHF.

This chain uses TRBV30 with TRBJ1-6; the D is unclear. The germline V and J ends were trimmed by 1 base and 0 bases, with 13 bases remaining between them. The CDR3 has 17 amino acids. The germline CDR1 and CDR2 sequences are GTSNPN and SVGIG (reference sequence). The CDR3 reads CAWSGGLTSSYNSPLHF. The DNA of the CDR3 is TGTGCCTGGAGTGGCGGTCTGACGAGCTCCTATAATTCACCCCTCCACTTT.

This chain links TRBV5-1 with TRBJ2-7, with D hard to call. Trimming left V 0 bases short and J 7 bases short, with 14 bases between. Germline lookup yields CDR1 SGHRS and CDR2 YFSETQ. The length of the CDR3 is 14 residues. The CDR3 DNA follows: TGCGCCAGCAGCTTGGAAGGGATACAAGGGGAGCAGTACTTC. Its translation is CASSLEGIQGEQYF.

This clone was seen just once. The chain employs TRBV5-1 and TRBJ1-1, with D possibly matching TRBD1 (5 bases). The CDR3 extends over 16 amino acids. The V and J ends lost 1 base and 0 bases respectively, with 13 bases between them. Germline V gene data show CDR1 as SGHRS and CDR2 as YFSETQ. The CDR3 loop is CASSLRLTGVNTEAFF. CDR3 nucleotide sequence: TGCGCCAGCAGCTTGAGGTTAACAGGAGTGAACACTGAAGCTTTCTTT.

Worth noting for this clone: This specimen includes other DNA sequences encoding the same CDR3. The rearrangement links TRBV11-2 to TRBJ2-1, with a tentative D call TRBD2 (6 bases). The CDR3 covers 14 residues. V was pared by 3 bases and J by 1 base, with 7 bases between. Germline values: CDR1 SGHAT, CDR2 FQNNGV. CDR3 sequence (DNA): TGTGCCAGCAGCTTTAGCGGTTCCTACAATGAGCAGTTCTTC. Protein sequence: CASSFSGSYNEQFF. Full variable domain (remainder filled in from reference TRBV11-2 and TRBJ2-1): EAGVAQSPRYKIIEKRQSVAFWCNPISGHATLYWYQQILGQGPKLLIQFQNNGVVDDSQLPKDRFSAERLKGVDSTLKIQPAKLEDSAVYLCASSFSGSYNEQFFGPGTRLTVL.

V usage is TRBV30 and J usage is TRBJ2-6; D is possibly TRBD1 or TRBD2 (5 bases each). In germline, CDR1 is GTSNPN, CDR2 SVGIG (reference sequence). V gave up 2 bases and J gave up 0 bases, with 11 bases separating them. The CDR3 sequence is 16 residues long. As DNA, the CDR3 is TGTGCCTGGAGTCGGGACGTCCTCTCTGGGGCCAACGTCCTGACTTTC. Translating gives CAWSRDVLSGANVLTF.

V is TRBV6-5 and J is TRBJ2-7, with D possibly matching TRBD1 (6 bases). The CDR3 is made up of 14 amino acids. V was trimmed by 1 base and J by 2 bases, leaving 9 bases between them. CDR1 is MNHEY, CDR2 SVGAGI, per germline. CDR3 sequence reads: CASSYWGQAYEQYF. In DNA form, the CDR3 reads TGTGCCAGCAGTTACTGGGGGCAAGCCTACGAGCAGTACTTC.

J is TRBJ1-1 and V is TRBV6-1; TRBD1 aligns across 8 bases. Germline loops: CDR1 MNHNS, CDR2 SASEGT. V trimming: 8 bases; J trimming: 1 base; junction bases outside the gene matches: 9. There are 15 residues in the CDR3. For the CDR3, the DNA is TGTGCCAGCCATGGCGGCGGGACAGGGAACACTGAAGCTTTCTTT. Protein sequence: CASHGGGTGNTEAFF.

This clone was observed a single time. The chain couples TRBV15 to TRBJ1-4; D call uncertain. This CDR3 has 15 residues. V was pared by 0 bases and J by 4 bases, with 9 bases between. Germline V lookup: CDR1 LNHNV, CDR2 YYDKDF (reference sequence). CDR3: CATSRDGERNEKLFF. In DNA form, the CDR3 reads TGTGCCACCAGCAGAGATGGGGAACGTAATGAAAAACTGTTTTTT.

The V gene is TRBV2, the J gene TRBJ2-3; TRBD1 is a possible D gene (5 bases). The V gene's germline CDR1 is SNHLY and CDR2 FYNNEI. The CDR3 totals 16 residues. V was cut by 0 bases and J by 0 bases, with 10 bases left in between. The CDR3 bases are TGTGCCAGCAGTGAAGCCAGGGCCTCTAGCACAGATACGCAGTATTTT. Protein product: CASSEARASSTDTQYF.

The V and J genes are TRBV29-1 and TRBJ2-7, with TRBD1 matching over 10 bases. Per the germline V gene, CDR1 is SQVTM and CDR2 is ANQGSEA. This CDR3 is 13 amino acids long. V lost 7 bases, J lost 7 bases, and 10 bases stayed unmatched. CDR3 nucleotides: TGCAGCGCAAACCGGGACAGGGGCCAAGAGCAGTACTTC. Its translation: CSANRDRGQEQYF.

The rearrangement uses TRBV28 and TRBJ1-2; D is ambiguous. Germline V gene data show CDR1 as MDHEN and CDR2 as SYDVKM. Trimming cost V 3 bases and J 5 bases, with 10 bases left between them. There are 13 residues in the CDR3. CDR3 in amino acids: CASSFIGVYGYTF. CDR3 coding DNA: TGTGCCAGCAGTTTTATCGGAGTATATGGCTACACCTTC.

The chain uses TRBV6-5 and TRBJ2-5; 7 nucleotides align to TRBD1. Germline trimming cut 6 bases from V and 9 bases from J; bases unmatched to any gene: 16. This CDR3 is built from 15 residues. CDR1 and CDR2 from the germline V gene are MNHEY and SVGAGI. CDR3 sequence reads: CASSLQSPTTGAQYF. CDR3 in DNA: TGTGCCAGCAGCTTACAATCCCCAACCACAGGGGCCCAGTACTTC.

This chain uses TRBV6-5 with TRBJ2-3, with D hard to call. CDR1 is MNHEY, CDR2 SVGAGI, per germline. The CDR3 consists of 14 residues. V lost 0 bases and J lost 6, with 10 bases in between. This CDR3 is CASSYSLASDTQYF. CDR3 DNA: TGTGCCAGCAGTTACTCGTTAGCATCGGATACGCAGTATTTT.

The chain employs TRBV7-9 and TRBJ2-5, with D possibly being TRBD1 (6 bases). The CDR3 sequence is 13 residues long. The V gene lost 5 bases and the J gene lost 2 bases, with 9 bases spanning the gap. Looked up from germline, CDR1 is SEHNR and CDR2 is FQNEAQ (reference sequence). The CDR3 sequence is CASSRTEQETQYF. The CDR3, as DNA: TGTGCCAGCAGCCGGACAGAACAAGAGACCCAGTACTTC.

The chain recombines TRBV9 with TRBJ1-4; the D is unclear. Germline V CDR1 and CDR2: SGDLS, YYNGEE. This CDR3 has 12 amino acids. Deletions cut 4 bases from V and 7 bases from J, with 8 bases between. The CDR3 DNA follows: TGTGCCAGCAGCCCTCGGGGTGAAAAACTGTTTTTT. Translation: CASSPRGEKLFF.

Comment on this clone: Its ends do not fully match the called genes, so a read error is possible. The CDR3 DNA is TGTGCTAGCAGCTTAGCGGAGGGACTAGTTAAAGAGACCCAGTACTTC. Translated, it gives CASSLAEGLVKETQYF. This chain connects TRBV7-7 to TRBJ2-5, with 8 positions matching TRBD2. The CDR3 is made up of 16 amino acids. CDR1 is SSHAT and CDR2 is FNYEAQ in the germline V gene (reference sequence).

The rearrangement joins TRBV18 to TRBJ2-1, with 7 bases aligning to TRBD2. Germline V gives CDR1 KGHSH, CDR2 LQKENI. The CDR3 runs to 13 residues. V dropped 4 bases and J dropped 8; count of bases not matched to a gene: 5. CDR3 sequence reads: CASSRGTMDEQFF. The CDR3 DNA reads TGTGCCAGCTCACGGGGGACTATGGATGAGCAGTTCTTC.